This passage covers 15 T cell receptor beta chains from one sample sequenced in a study of breast tumors, draining lymph nodes, adjacent tissues. Via MiXCR, TCRdb re-called the multiplex PCR reads, giving one row per CDR3 protein. Of some 130,000 distinct CDR3 sequences listed, approximately 20% are singletons. Axillary draining lymph nodes of breast cancer patients supplied the node samples. The sample was axillary lymph node tissue. Receptors were obtained from a female donor with breast cancer. Some clones in this sample may be carry-over from other donors' samples.

With respect to this clonotype: This sequence may be a read error, since a much larger clone differs from it by one base. The CDR3 DNA reads TGTGTCAGCAGTGACCTGGGGGGCGCAACCTACGAGCAGTACTTC. It specifies CVSSDLGGATYEQYF. This rearrangement joins TRBV6-1 to TRBJ2-7; either TRBD1 or TRBD2 may supply D (6 bases each). Germline values: CDR1 MNHNS, CDR2 SASEGT. This CDR3 comprises 15 residues.

This chain joins TRBV20-1 and TRBJ2-2; D ambiguous. V lost 5 bases and J 0 bases, leaving 13 bases between the germline ends. This CDR3 region has 15 residues. Germline assignment: CDR1 DFQATT and CDR2 SNEGSKA (reference sequence). As DNA, the CDR3 is TGCAGTGCTCCCAGTGACTCCGCGAACACCGGGGAGCTGTTTTTT. It encodes CSAPSDSANTGELFF.

In its sample, this clonotype was seen many times. The chain couples TRBV20-1 to TRBJ1-5; D remains ambiguous. V was clipped by 3 bases and J by 6 bases, with 15 bases between them. This CDR3 comprises 14 residues. Germline CDR1 DFQATT, CDR2 SNEGSKA (reference sequence). CDR3 in amino acids: CSARDRATGQPQHF. CDR3 nucleotides: TGCAGTGCTAGGGATAGGGCTACGGGTCAGCCCCAGCATTTT.

About this clonotype itself: Likely a read error: the CDR3 ends without its conserved phenylalanine or tryptophan. This chain connects TRBV6-5 to TRBJ2-1, with 11 bases matching TRBD2. After removal of 5 bases from V and 2 bases from J, the junction contained 5 bases not matched to a gene. The length of the CDR3 is 16 residues. The germline V gene has CDR1 MNHEY and CDR2 SVGAGI. CDR3 sequence reads: CASSSSGGVTYNEQFL. The CDR3 DNA is TGTGCCAGCAGTAGTAGCGGGGGGGTAACCTACAATGAGCAGTTCCTC.

This clonotype was counted at least ten times. The chain carries TRBV2 and TRBJ1-2, with a tentative D call TRBD1 (6 bases). With 5 bases removed from V and 3 bases from J, the gap between germline ends came to 13 bases. There are 14 residues in the CDR3. Germline V CDR1 and CDR2: SNHLY, FYNNEI. The DNA of the CDR3 is TGTGCCAGCAGTCTTGGACAGCATGACTATGGCTACACCTTC. Translation: CASSLGQHDYGYTF.

This clonotype has ten or more counts. This rearrangement joins TRBV7-3 to TRBJ2-3; 16 bases map to TRBD2. Losses at the gene ends were 5 bases for V and 4 bases for J; bases not matched to a gene: 3. The CDR3 runs 16 residues. Germline CDR1 and CDR2: SGHTA and FQGTGA. The CDR3 region has the DNA TGTGCCAGCAGCCCCGGGACTAGCGGGGGGGCAGATACGCAGTATTTT. Translating gives CASSPGTSGGADTQYF.

This clonotype was seen at least ten times. The chain links TRBV12-3 or TRBV12-4 to TRBJ2-7; D remains ambiguous. V gave up 6 bases and J gave up 4 bases, with 16 bases separating them. This CDR3 comprises 14 residues. Here the CDR3 reads CASSITEILYEQYF. In DNA, the CDR3 is TGTGCCAGCAGCATCACCGAGATCCTTTACGAGCAGTACTTC.

This clonotype appeared many times. In DNA form, the CDR3 reads TGCAGTGCTAGAGATCCGCTAGTTTTGGCGAGCACAGATACGCAGTATTTT. This sequence encodes CSARDPLVLASTDTQYF. This chain connects TRBV20-1 to TRBJ2-3; D call uncertain. CDR1 DFQATT and CDR2 SNEGSKA come from the germline V gene (reference sequence). This CDR3 region has 17 residues. V was trimmed by 0 bases and J by 0 bases, leaving 16 bases between them.

This clonotype was recorded many times. The rearrangement uses TRBV3-1 and TRBJ2-3; 7 bases match TRBD2. V was clipped by 5 bases and J by 6 bases; unmatched bases: 5. Germline lookup yields CDR1 LGHDT and CDR2 YNNKEL (reference sequence). This CDR3 spans 13 amino acids. Here the CDR3 reads CASSNFGGDTQYF. In nucleotides, the CDR3 is TGTGCCAGCAGCAATTTCGGGGGGGATACGCAGTATTTT.

The gene calls are TRBV28 and TRBJ2-3, with TRBD1 matching 8 bases. CDR1 and CDR2 from the germline V gene are MDHEN and SYDVKM. The CDR3 contains 16 residues. V shed 8 bases and J 3 bases; nucleotides not matched to a gene: 13. CDR3 region: CASSQVGTGRTDTQYF. The CDR3 DNA reads TGTGCCAGCTCCCAGGTCGGGACAGGTCGGACAGATACGCAGTATTTT.

This clonotype came up a few times. V and J are TRBV4-2 and TRBJ2-3; D unclear. Trimming cost V 0 bases and J 4 bases, with 17 bases left between them. Germline lookup yields CDR1 LGHNA and CDR2 YNFKEQ. CDR3 length equals 17 residues. The CDR3 DNA reads TGTGCCAGCAGCCAAGATCTCAGATTCATCCAAGCAGATACGCAGTATTTT. It codes for CASSQDLRFIQADTQYF.

This clonotype was recorded at least ten times. The chain combines TRBV5-4 with TRBJ2-7; 7 bases align to TRBD1. Germline lookup yields CDR1 SGHNT and CDR2 YYREEE (reference sequence). The V and J ends lost 0 bases and 1 base, in that order; junction bases with no gene match: 4. The CDR3 sequence is 15 residues long. This CDR3 is CASSLGQGSSYEQYF. DNA for the CDR3: TGTGCCAGCAGCTTGGGACAGGGATCGTCCTACGAGCAGTACTTC.

The sample holds many counts of this clonotype. The chain carries TRBV7-9 and TRBJ2-2, with D unclear. Germline-derived CDR1 and CDR2 are SEHNR and FQNEAQ (reference sequence). The CDR3 has 15 amino acids. V lost 1 base and J 1 base, leaving 7 bases between the germline ends. The CDR3 DNA follows: TGTGCCAGCAGCTTAGAGTCGGGGAACACCGGGGAGCTGTTTTTT. Protein sequence: CASSLESGNTGELFF.

This clonotype was observed many times. This chain links TRBV20-1 with TRBJ1-6; the D is unclear. This CDR3 spans 16 amino acids. V shed 0 bases and J shed 9 bases, with 18 bases lying between them. The germline gives CDR1 DFQATT, CDR2 SNEGSKA (reference sequence). CDR3: CSARDRTKHLSSPLHF. The DNA for the CDR3 is TGCAGTGCTAGAGATCGGACTAAACATTTATCTTCACCCCTCCACTTT.

As for this clonotype: A read error may produce the germline difference seen at one junction end. For the CDR3, the DNA is TGTACCAGCAGCTTAGTACCGTTCTGCGAGCAGTACTTC. Protein product: CTSSLVPFCEQYF. The chain combines TRBV7-9 with TRBJ2-7, with D hard to call. The CDR3 consists of 13 residues. Germline CDR1 SEHNR, CDR2 FQNEAQ (reference sequence). The variable domain in full, completed from reference TRBV7-9 and TRBJ2-7, reads DTGVSQNPRHKITKRGQNVTFRCDPISEHNRLYWYRQTLGQGPEFLTYFQNEAQLEKSRLLSDRFSAERPKGSFSTLEIQRTEQGDSAMYLCTSSLVPFCEQYFGPGTRLTVT.